The T cell receptor (beta chain) described here comes from a study of blood T cell repertoires in COVID-19. The overall study: Specimens from acute and convalescent COVID-19 originated in the United States, Italy and Spain.

Measured with immunoSEQ multiplex PCR; TCRdb has only the in-frame clones, and not every one. The table has 150,000 to 190,000 clones, around 80% seen once. The length of the CDR3 is 21 residues. Germline loops: CDR1 MNHEY, CDR2 SVGEGT. The V and J ends lost 0 bases and 2 bases, in that order; junction bases with no gene match: 19. Sequencing was done on a sample of peripheral blood. The chain recombines TRBV6-2 or TRBV6-3 with TRBJ2-3, with TRBD1 matching 8 bases. This TCR was recovered from a woman between 45 and 65 years old with acute or convalescent COVID-19. The CDR3 region is CASSYSGLPLDRGEPTDTQYF. DNA for the CDR3: TGTGCCAGCAGTTACTCAGGCCTTCCCCTCGACAGGGGAGAACCCACAGATACGCAGTATTTT.